The next 24 T cell receptor beta chains were all read from a single sample in a study of blood T cell repertoires in COVID-19. Sequencing was performed with immunoSEQ multiplex PCR; in TCRdb, only in-frame clones are kept and a portion is missing. The sample yields some 180,000 clones, 90% seen once. Input material: peripheral blood. The receptors shown here come from a man aged 50 to 60 with acute or convalescent COVID-19.

The rearrangement uses TRBV4-2 and TRBJ2-2; 10 bases agree with TRBD1. Per the germline V gene, CDR1 is LGHNA and CDR2 is YNFKEQ. Trimming removed 4 bases from V and 3 bases from J; junction bases left unmatched: 2. This CDR3 is 15 amino acids long. DNA for the CDR3: TGTGCCAGCAGCCGCGGACAGGGGGACACCGGGGAGCTGTTTTTT. Residues: CASSRGQGDTGELFF.

V is TRBV28 and J is TRBJ2-5; D is perhaps TRBD2 (6 bases). Germline V gene sequence: CDR1 MDHEN, CDR2 SYDVKM. The ends were cut back, 3 bases at V and 5 bases at J, with 10 bases in the middle. The length of the CDR3 is 13 residues. The chain's CDR3 is CASSFLGRETQYF. In DNA form, the CDR3 reads TGTGCCAGCAGTTTCCTGGGGAGGGAGACCCAGTACTTC.

The gene calls are TRBV7-6 and TRBJ2-6, with 8 bases identical to TRBD1. Unmatched junction bases numbered 14, after V lost 4 bases and J lost 0 bases. Germline V CDR1 and CDR2: SGHVS, FNYEAQ. This CDR3 is built from 20 residues. CDR3 protein: CASSSPRGLGGHSGANVLTF. The CDR3 bases are TGTGCCAGCAGCTCCCCCAGGGGGCTAGGGGGACACTCTGGGGCCAACGTCCTGACTTTC. Looking up the rest from reference TRBV7-6 and TRBJ2-6 gives the full variable domain: GAGVSQSPRYKVTKRGQDVALRCDPISGHVSLYWYRQALGQGPEFLTYFNYEAQQDKSGLPNDRFSAERPEGSISTLTIQRTEQRDSAMYRCASSSPRGLGGHSGANVLTFGAGSRLTVL.

In DNA, the CDR3 is TGTGCCAGTAAAGGCAGAGAAGGCGGTGGCTACACCTTC. Its translation is CASKGREGGGYTF. This chain connects TRBV19 to TRBJ1-2; D remains ambiguous. The CDR3 sequence is 13 residues long. V lost 7 bases to trimming and J lost 7 bases, with 16 bases between them. CDR1 LNHDA and CDR2 SQIVND come from the germline V gene (reference sequence).

V gene TRBV9 combines with J gene TRBJ2-2; TRBD2 agrees at 10 bases. This CDR3 spans 16 amino acids. Germline V gene lookup returns CDR1 SGDLS and CDR2 YYNGEE. Trimming removed 4 bases from V and 2 bases from J; junction bases left unmatched: 5. The CDR3 sequence: CASSPGLADNTGELFF. CDR3 DNA sequence: TGTGCCAGCAGCCCCGGACTAGCGGACAACACCGGGGAGCTGTTTTTT.

The chain employs TRBV6-5 and TRBJ2-2, with no clear D. The germline gives CDR1 MNHEY, CDR2 SVGAGI. The CDR3 consists of 15 residues. V lost 1 base and J 1 base, leaving 7 bases between the germline ends. The CDR3 nucleotides read TGTGCCAGCAGTTACTTGGCAGGGAACACCGGGGAGCTGTTTTTT. It translates to CASSYLAGNTGELFF.

The gene calls are TRBV12-3 or TRBV12-4 and TRBJ2-5, with D possibly being TRBD2 (6 bases). The ends were cut back, 2 bases at V and 3 bases at J, with 7 bases in the middle. This CDR3 has 13 amino acids. DNA for the CDR3: TGTGCCAGCAGTTTACCGGGGGAAGAGACCCAGTACTTC. This sequence encodes CASSLPGEETQYF.

V usage is TRBV4-1 and J usage is TRBJ1-2; 11 positions agree with TRBD1. CDR1 and CDR2 (germline): MGHRA, YSYEKL. V shed 1 base and J 4 bases; nucleotides not matched to a gene: 5. The CDR3 contains 16 residues. The CDR3 sequence is CASSQARTGGLYGYTF. In nucleotides, the CDR3 is TGCGCCAGCAGCCAAGCGCGGACAGGGGGCCTCTATGGCTACACCTTC.

The chain carries TRBV11-2 and TRBJ1-5, with no clear D. Germline V lookup: CDR1 SGHAT, CDR2 FQNNGV. V was shortened by 3 bases and J by 1 base, with 4 bases between the two germline ends. The CDR3 consists of 13 residues. The CDR3 loop is CASSFLSNQPQHF. The CDR3 DNA reads TGTGCCAGCAGCTTCTTAAGCAATCAGCCCCAGCATTTT.

The chain recombines TRBV5-1 with TRBJ1-1; the match to TRBD1 covers 7 bases. CDR1 and CDR2 (germline): SGHRS, YFSETQ. The CDR3 loop spans 13 amino acids. The V gene end was trimmed by 4 bases and the J gene end by 4 bases; junction bases not matched to a gene: 4. DNA of the CDR3: TGCGCCAGCAGCGAGGGACAGCCCACTGAAGCTTTCTTT. This gives the protein CASSEGQPTEAFF.

The rearrangement links TRBV6-5 to TRBJ2-5; weak D call: TRBD2 (5 bases). Trimming stripped 11 bases from V and 1 base from J, with 14 bases between. CDR1 is MNHEY and CDR2 is SVGAGI in the germline V gene. This CDR3 has 13 residues. The CDR3 DNA reads TGTGCCGGCCAGGACTCGCTCCAAGAGACCCAGTACTTC. This sequence encodes CAGQDSLQETQYF.

The V gene is TRBV5-1, the J gene TRBJ2-6, with 7 bases matching TRBD1. CDR1 is SGHRS and CDR2 is YFSETQ in the germline V gene. The CDR3 is 19 residues long. The J segment lost 0 bases and the V segment lost 4 bases, leaving 13 bases of the junction unmatched. In DNA form, the CDR3 reads TGCGCCAGCAGCCGGATCCGGGACAGCCTATCCTCTGGGGCCAACGTCCTGACTTTC. Its protein product is CASSRIRDSLSSGANVLTF.

The chain joins TRBV6-5 to TRBJ2-3; the D gene is possibly TRBD1 (7 bases). This CDR3 is built from 15 residues. The V end lost 6 bases, the J end lost 0 bases, and 13 bases lay between the germline ends. Germline CDR1 is MNHEY and CDR2 is SVGAGI. CDR3 protein: CASRGGQTSTDTQYF. CDR3 in DNA: TGTGCCAGCAGGGGGGGACAGACGAGCACAGATACGCAGTATTTT.

This sequence joins TRBV18 and TRBJ1-5, with D possibly being TRBD1 (5 bases). The CDR3 has 15 amino acids. Germline CDR1 and CDR2: KGHSH and LQKENI. V was clipped by 2 bases and J by 3 bases, with 11 bases between them. CDR3 in amino acids: CASSPSDTNNQPQHF. DNA of the CDR3: TGTGCCAGCTCACCATCGGACACCAACAATCAGCCCCAGCATTTT.

This clone was seen a few times. The V call is TRBV6-4, the J call TRBJ2-7; 8 bases agree with TRBD1. The CDR3 spans 15 residues. The V gene end was trimmed by 5 bases and the J gene end by 0 bases; junction bases not matched to a gene: 6. CDR1 is MRHNA, CDR2 SNTAGT, per germline. CDR3 sequence reads: CASSLDRESSYEQYV. CDR3 DNA sequence: TGTGCCAGCAGTCTGGACAGGGAGAGCTCCTACGAGCAGTACGTC.

This clone was counted between two and nine times. The chain is built from TRBV6-1 and TRBJ1-5, with 8 bases that match TRBD1. The CDR3 contains 15 residues. The germline gives CDR1 MNHNS, CDR2 SASEGT. V shed 1 base, J shed 2 bases, and the junction held 1 base outside the gene matches. The CDR3 sequence is CASSEVTGGNQPQHF. CDR3 in DNA: TGTGCCAGCAGTGAAGTGACAGGGGGCAATCAGCCCCAGCATTTT.

This chain joins TRBV27 and TRBJ2-1; tentatively, D is TRBD2 (5 bases). Trimming cost V 8 bases and J 7 bases, with 18 bases left between them. The germline V gene has CDR1 MNHEY and CDR2 SMNVEV (reference sequence). There are 14 residues in the CDR3. CDR3 sequence (DNA): TGTGCCAGCGGAAAAAGCGGAGGCAATAATGAGCAGTTCTTC. As protein: CASGKSGGNNEQFF.

This chain connects TRBV25-1 to TRBJ1-2; 7 bases are shared with TRBD1. V lost 6 bases, J lost 3 bases, and 19 bases stayed unmatched. CDR3 length: 18 amino acids. CDR1 is MGHDK and CDR2 is SYGVNS in the germline V gene. The CDR3 DNA reads TGTGCCAGCAGCACTAACTCCCGGGACAGAACTCCTTACTATGGCTACACCTTC. Its protein is CASSTNSRDRTPYYGYTF.

The V and J genes are TRBV28 and TRBJ1-5; 7 nucleotides agree with TRBD1. The CDR3 loop spans 15 amino acids. Trimming took 3 bases from V and 5 from J; bases not matched to a gene: 7. CDR1 and CDR2 from the germline V gene are MDHEN and SYDVKM. The CDR3 sequence is CASSFPDREDQPQHF. Written as DNA, the CDR3 is TGTGCCAGCAGTTTTCCCGACAGGGAGGATCAGCCCCAGCATTTT.

In the case of this clone: The junction differs from germline at one of its ends, possibly a read error. This chain joins TRBV5-5 and TRBJ2-2; TRBD1 agrees at 8 bases. CDR3 length equals 15 residues. Germline-derived CDR1 and CDR2 are SGHKS and YYEKEE (reference sequence). The CDR3 reads CASSFRTGNTEELFF. The CDR3 region has the DNA TGTGCCAGCAGCTTCAGGACAGGGAACACCGAGGAGCTGTTTTTT. Variable domain in full (rest from reference TRBV5-5 and TRBJ2-2): DAGVTQSPTHLIKTRGQQVTLRCSPISGHKSVSWYQQVLGQGPQFIFQYYEKEERGRGNFPDRFSARQFPNYSSELNVNALLLGDSALYLCASSFRTGNTEELFFGEGSRLTVL.

The chain carries TRBV27 and TRBJ1-2; TRBD1 matches at 8 bases. This CDR3 region has 17 residues. V gave up 4 bases and J gave up 4 bases; unmatched junction bases: 14. CDR1 is MNHEY and CDR2 is SMNVEV in the germline V gene (reference sequence). CDR3 protein: CASSSAVLRGRGYGYTF. CDR3 DNA: TGTGCCAGCAGTTCCGCCGTCCTCAGGGGGCGAGGCTATGGCTACACCTTC.

V usage is TRBV24-1 and J usage is TRBJ1-5; a weak D match, TRBD1 (6 bases). Germline values: CDR1 KGHDR, CDR2 SFDVKD. The CDR3 runs to 14 residues. V lost 4 bases and J lost 8, with 14 bases in between. The CDR3 DNA is TGTGCCACCAGTGAACAGGGAAGTTCGGAGCCCCAGCATTTT. Translating gives CATSEQGSSEPQHF.

V and J are TRBV6-5 and TRBJ2-3; D not certain. Germline loops: CDR1 MNHEY, CDR2 SVGAGI. V was shortened by 6 bases and J by 0 bases, with 10 bases between the two germline ends. This CDR3 is 14 amino acids long. CDR3 coding DNA: TGTGCCAGCAGACAGACCCTTAGCACAGATACGCAGTATTTT. It translates to CASRQTLSTDTQYF.

This chain uses TRBV27 with TRBJ1-4; a weak D match, TRBD1 (6 bases). The CDR3 consists of 16 residues. The V gene lost 5 bases and the J gene lost 1 base, with 14 bases spanning the gap. The V gene's germline CDR1 is MNHEY and CDR2 SMNVEV (reference sequence). Here the CDR3 DNA reads TGTGCCAGCAGTCCAACAGGGAGACTAACTAATGAAAAACTGTTTTTT. The encoded protein is CASSPTGRLTNEKLFF.